This is a list of T cell receptor beta chains from one sample in a study of T-cell memory formation after mild COVID-19. TCRdb used MiXCR to reprocess the 5' RACE reads, holding one entry per CDR3 protein. This sample has 350,000 to 450,000 distinct CDR3 sequences; 15% to 20% occur once, and the top ten carry roughly 8.4%. Sequenced material: PBMCs or a T cell subset sorted from them (not recorded which). All receptors derive from an adult woman who had mild COVID-19 (a few samples of this study predate the infection). Cell type and time point are not known. Each CDR3 is given with its conserved first and last residue. Each record gives: J gene, D gene, V gene, clone size, CDR3 protein, CDR3 DNA. A D gene is named only where the DNA matches it firmly. Not every row has a clone size; where given, it reads once, few, many or a size class.

TRBJ2-5	TRBD2	TRBV24-1	few	CATSKDLADLYQETQYF	TGTGCCACCAGTAAAGACCTAGCGGATCTGTACCAAGAGACCCAGTACTTC
TRBJ2-1	TRBD2	TRBV9	few	CASSAGTSHNEQFF	TGTGCCAGCAGCGCCGGGACTAGCCACAATGAGCAGTTCTTC
TRBJ1-3	NA	TRBV12-3/TRBV12-4	few	CASRGWLSGNTIYF	TGTGCCAGCCGAGGGTGGCTCTCTGGAAACACCATATATTTT
TRBJ2-5	NA	TRBV24-1	NA	CATSDPLGRETQYF	TGTGCCACCAGTGACCCTCTGGGGAGAGAGACCCAGTACTTC
TRBJ1-1	NA	TRBV5-1	NA	CASSPGGAVAEAFF	TGCGCCAGCAGCCCGGGGGGGGCGGTGGCTGAAGCTTTCTTT
TRBJ2-1	TRBD1	TRBV29-1	few	CSVDGTGKYEQFF	TGCAGCGTTGATGGGACAGGGAAGTATGAGCAGTTCTTC
TRBJ2-5	TRBD1	TRBV18	NA	CASSPRAPGQGQETQYF	TGTGCCAGCTCACCGCGAGCACCGGGACAGGGACAAGAGACCCAGTACTTC
TRBJ1-4	TRBD1	TRBV2	few	CASSSRDRGANEKLFF	TGTGCCAGCAGTAGCCGGGACAGGGGGGCTAATGAAAAACTGTTTTTT
TRBJ2-1	NA	TRBV20-1	few	CSASRTGNEQFF	TGCAGTGCTAGTCGTACAGGCAATGAGCAGTTCTTC
TRBJ1-4	NA	TRBV5-5	NA	CASSPGELSEKLFF	TGTGCCAGCAGCCCAGGGGAGTTAAGTGAAAAACTGTTTTTT
TRBJ2-2	NA	TRBV11-2	many	CASSLTHTGELFF	TGTGCCAGCAGCTTAACTCACACCGGGGAGCTGTTTTTT
TRBJ2-5	NA	TRBV6-5	NA	CASTPDSQETQYF	TGTGCCAGCACCCCTGACTCACAAGAGACCCAGTACTTC
TRBJ1-1	TRBD1	TRBV3-1	many	CASSPTGRTEAFF	TGTGCCAGCAGCCCGACAGGGAGAACTGAAGCTTTCTTT
TRBJ2-3	NA	TRBV7-2	many	CASSSQSGDTQYF	TGTGCCAGCAGCTCCCAGAGCGGAGATACGCAGTATTTT
TRBJ2-5	NA	TRBV7-2	many	CASSPLGTQYF	TGTGCCAGTTCTCCCCTAGGGACCCAGTACTTC
TRBJ2-7	NA	TRBV7-6	NA	CASSPGEFYEQYF	TGTGCCAGCAGCCCAGGGGAATTTTACGAGCAGTACTTC
TRBJ2-7	NA	TRBV9	NA	CASSVTGRYSEQYF	TGTGCCAGCAGCGTTACGGGACGGTACTCCGAGCAGTACTTC
TRBJ1-1	TRBD1	TRBV29-1	NA	CSVEQGATEAFF	TGCAGCGTTGAGCAGGGGGCCACTGAAGCTTTCTTT
TRBJ2-7	NA	TRBV5-1	NA	CASSLSPSVYEQYF	TGCGCCAGCAGCTTGTCTCCTAGCGTCTACGAGCAGTACTTC
TRBJ1-1	NA	TRBV23-1	few	CASSQSGGGAFF	TGCGCCAGCAGTCAATCCGGGGGGGGCGCTTTCTTT
TRBJ1-1	NA	TRBV7-2	NA	CASRSTGLNTEAFF	TGTGCCAGCAGATCGACAGGACTGAACACTGAAGCTTTCTTT
TRBJ2-7	TRBD1	TRBV7-3	few	CASSLQGQGSEQYF	TGTGCCAGCAGCTTACAGGGACAGGGGAGCGAGCAGTACTTC
TRBJ2-2	TRBD2	TRBV12-3/TRBV12-4	NA	CASTLSGGRTGELFF	TGTGCCAGCACCCTTAGCGGGGGGCGCACCGGGGAGCTGTTTTTT
TRBJ1-6	NA	TRBV29-1	NA	CSVAGGRSPLHF	TGCAGCGTTGCCGGGGGGCGGTCACCCCTCCACTTT
TRBJ2-7	TRBD2	TRBV20-1	NA	CSARPASGASYEQYF	TGCAGTGCTAGGCCTGCTAGCGGGGCCTCCTACGAGCAGTACTTC
TRBJ2-1	TRBD2	TRBV7-9	NA	CASSLIGGIENNEQFF	TGTGCCAGCAGCTTAATCGGGGGGATAGAGAACAATGAGCAGTTCTTC